The sequence of this T cell receptor (beta chain) was determined in a study of T cell responses to AZD1222 COVID-19 vaccine. General observations from the study: With two AZD1222 doses given, Spike-specific TCR breadth and depth both rose.

The method was immunoSEQ multiplex PCR; TCRdb's version includes in-frame clones alone and lacks a portion of them. The profile shows roughly 180,000 clones, roughly 92% of them singletons. There are 15 residues in the CDR3. Germline V gene data show CDR1 as SGHRS and CDR2 as YFSETQ. V trimming: 3 bases; J trimming: 2 bases; junction bases outside the gene matches: 5. In regard to this clone: Its antigen is still unknown.

This TCR was recovered from an adult in good health. Sample: peripheral blood, taken on day 0 of AZD1222 vaccination. The chain is built from TRBV5-1 and TRBJ1-1; 9 bases are a match to TRBD1. The CDR3 nucleotides read TGCGCCAGCAGCTGGGGGACAGGGATTAACACTGAAGCTTTCTTT. Translated, it gives CASSWGTGINTEAFF.